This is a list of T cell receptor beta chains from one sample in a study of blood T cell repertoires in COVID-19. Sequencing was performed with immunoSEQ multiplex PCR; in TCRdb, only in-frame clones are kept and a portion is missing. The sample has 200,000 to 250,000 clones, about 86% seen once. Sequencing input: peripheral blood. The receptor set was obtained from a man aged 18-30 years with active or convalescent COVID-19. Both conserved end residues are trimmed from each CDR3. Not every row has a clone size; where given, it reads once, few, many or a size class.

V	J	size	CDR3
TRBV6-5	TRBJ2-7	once	ASRQGYEQY
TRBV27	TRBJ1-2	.	ASSFGRNYGYT
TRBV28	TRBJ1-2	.	ASSLLFAGTGGYGYT
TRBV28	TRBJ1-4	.	ASSWGPRRSEKLF
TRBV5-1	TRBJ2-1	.	ASSLGQREYENEQF
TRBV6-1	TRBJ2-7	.	ASSEYERAPYEQY
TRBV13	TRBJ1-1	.	ASSLGGQPMNTEAF
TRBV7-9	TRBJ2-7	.	ASSPRVIAGVRYEQY
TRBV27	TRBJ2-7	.	ASRLASGVYEQY
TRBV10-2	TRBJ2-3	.	ASSVGTTTDTQY
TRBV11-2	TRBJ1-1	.	ASSLAWLSSRNTEAF
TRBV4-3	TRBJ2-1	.	ASSQDWTSGKDEQF
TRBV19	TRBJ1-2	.	ASSIVQANYGYT
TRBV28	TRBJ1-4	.	ASSLKGVEKLF
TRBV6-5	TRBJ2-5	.	ASRRTGGPETQY
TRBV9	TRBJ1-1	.	ASSVTPWDRSGEAF
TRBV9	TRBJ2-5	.	ASSPAQGGGLETQY
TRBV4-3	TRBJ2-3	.	ASSLGLAGVVDTQY
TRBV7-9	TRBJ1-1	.	ASSLNRLNTEAF
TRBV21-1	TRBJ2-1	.	ASSGRTGAIRACDEQF
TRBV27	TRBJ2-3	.	ASSFRSSRTDTQY